This is a list of T cell receptor beta chains from one sample in a study of cytomegalovirus exposure and HLA in healthy donors. The assay was immunoSEQ multiplex PCR, and TCRdb's table has in-frame clones only and misses some. Found here are some 200,000 clones, around a tenth of them singletons; the top ten hold approximately 1.4%. The sample comprised PBMCs. The receptors stem from a woman in her twenties or thirties in good health and CMV-seropositive. CDR3s include the opening cysteine and the closing phenylalanine or tryptophan. The order of the fields is J gene, V gene, D gene, clone size, CDR3 DNA, CDR3 protein. D genes are given only for firm matches. Clone size is given for some rows only: seen once, a few or many times, or a class if the clone is expanded.

TRBJ1-5	TRBV5-1	NA	few	TGCGCCAGCAGCTCCGGTCTCACGGGCAATCAGCCCCAGCATTTT	CASSSGLTGNQPQHF
TRBJ2-1	TRBV5-1	NA	few	TGCGCCAGCAGCACTCAGCGGATCTCCTACAATGAGCAGTTCTTC	CASSTQRISYNEQFF
TRBJ1-2	TRBV5-1	NA	few	TGCGCCAGCAGCTTGGCTGAGGCTAACTATGGCTACACCTTC	CASSLAEANYGYTF
TRBJ2-7	TRBV18	TRBD2	few	TGTGCCAGCTCACCATGGGGCGGGAGCTCCTACGAGCAGTACTTC	CASSPWGGSSYEQYF
TRBJ1-2	TRBV11-1	NA	NA	TGTGCCAGCAGTTCCTCGGGAGGAAGCTATGGCTACACCTTC	CASSSSGGSYGYTF
TRBJ2-5	TRBV5-6	NA	few	TGTGCCAGCAGCTTGATCACAGGGTGGGAGACCCAGTACTTC	CASSLITGWETQYF
TRBJ1-2	TRBV29-1	TRBD1	NA	TGCAGCGTCGCGCCGGGGACAGGGATCGATAGAGGCTACACCTTC	CSVAPGTGIDRGYTF
TRBJ1-1	TRBV11-2	TRBD1	NA	TGTGCCAGCAGCATACGGGGTACGACAGGGCTGAACACTGAAGCTTTCTTT	CASSIRGTTGLNTEAFF
TRBJ2-7	TRBV19	TRBD2	NA	TGTGCCAGTAGTAACCCCTCCTCGGCGGGAGTGGACGAGCAGTACTTC	CASSNPSSAGVDEQYF
TRBJ1-6	TRBV4-1	TRBD1	NA	TGCGCCAGCAGCAATTTCGGGGGGACAGGGTCGGGTTCACCCCTCCACTTT	CASSNFGGTGSGSPLHF
TRBJ2-1	TRBV29-1	NA	few	TGCAGCGTTGAAGAAGGAAGCCTCCGGGATGAGCAGTTCTTC	CSVEEGSLRDEQFF
TRBJ1-4	TRBV15	TRBD1	NA	TGTGCCACCAGCACACGGGACAGGCCGGGAAAACTGTTTTTT	CATSTRDRPGKLFF
TRBJ1-2	TRBV9	NA	NA	TGTGCCAGCAGCGTAGGGGGCATAGGGCCGACCACCTTC	CASSVGGIGPTTF
TRBJ2-4	TRBV30	TRBD1	NA	TGTGCCTGGACAGGGGGCAACATTCAGTACTTC	CAWTGGNIQYF
TRBJ2-7	TRBV7-9	NA	few	TGTGCCAGCAGCCCTCCCGACAGGTTCTACGAGCAGTACTTC	CASSPPDRFYEQYF
TRBJ1-3	TRBV6-5	TRBD1	NA	TGTGCCAGCAGTTACCGGGGACAGGGGGCGGACACCATATATTTT	CASSYRGQGADTIYF
TRBJ2-5	TRBV5-1	NA	NA	TGCGCCAGCAGCCCCTCCCGCAGGGTTAATTCGGAGACCCAGTACTTC	CASSPSRRVNSETQYF
TRBJ2-1	TRBV6-1	TRBD2	NA	TGTGCCAGCAGTGAAATTAGCGGGGGTTACAATGAGCAGTTCTTC	CASSEISGGYNEQFF
TRBJ1-4	TRBV5-1	NA	NA	TGCGCCAGCAGCTCAGGAAGAGCTAATGAAAAACTGTTTTTT	CASSSGRANEKLFF
TRBJ2-3	TRBV19	NA	NA	TGTGCCAGTAGTATCCAACAGGGTACGCAGTATTTT	CASSIQQGTQYF
TRBJ2-7	TRBV5-1	TRBD2	few	TGCGCCAGCTCCCAGCGGGGAGAGTGGGGGTCTCAGCACTTC	CASSQRGEWGSQHF
TRBJ1-2	TRBV5-6	NA	few	TGTGCCAGCAGCGAAAGGGGGAGGGATGGCTACACCTTC	CASSERGRDGYTF
TRBJ1-1	TRBV5-1	TRBD1	NA	TGCGCCAGCATGGCTTCGGGACAGGGGTTTGACATGAACACTGAAGCTTTCTTT	CASMASGQGFDMNTEAFF
TRBJ1-1	TRBV28	TRBD1	few	TGTGCCAGCAGTTTACTGCCGGGACAGATTTTGAACACTGAAGCTTTCTTT	CASSLLPGQILNTEAFF
TRBJ2-2	TRBV7-7	TRBD2	NA	TGTGCCAGCAGCCGGACTAGCGGGCCGACCGGGGAGCTGTTTTTT	CASSRTSGPTGELFF
TRBJ1-1	TRBV6-6	NA	NA	TGTGCCAGCAGTTACCGCTGGGCGCCGAACACTGAAGCTTTCTTT	CASSYRWAPNTEAFF
TRBJ2-1	TRBV6-5	NA	NA	TGTGCCAGCAGTTACACAGGGAGTGGCAATGAGCAGTTCTTC	CASSYTGSGNEQFF
TRBJ1-1	TRBV2	NA	few	TGTGCCAGCAGTGACAGGGGTTGGGGAGCTTTCTTT	CASSDRGWGAFF
TRBJ1-2	TRBV6-5	TRBD1	NA	TGTGCCAGCAGTTCGCGGGACAGGGTGGGCCTATATGGCTACACCTTC	CASSSRDRVGLYGYTF
TRBJ2-1	TRBV30	NA	few	TGTGCCTGGAGTGTCCTGGCGGGTAATGAGCAGTTCTTC	CAWSVLAGNEQFF
TRBJ1-1	TRBV5-6	NA	NA	TGTGCCAGCAGCTTGGGAGGCGGATCGAACACTGAAGCTTTCTTT	CASSLGGGSNTEAFF
TRBJ1-1	TRBV28	TRBD1	few	TGTGCCAGCATAGGGACAGGAGCTAACACTGAAGCTTTCTTT	CASIGTGANTEAFF